The 7 T cell receptor beta chains given below trace back to one sample, sequenced in a study of CD8 T cells in ankylosing spondylitis. Findings and caveats of the study: A TCR beta motif made of several highly homologous variants seemed typical of ankylosing spondylitis blood.

One entry per CDR3 protein results from TCRdb running MiXCR on the 5' RACE reads. The sample shows some 840,000 distinct CDR3 sequences, 10% to 15% of them seen only once. No antigens are known for them. Specimen: blood, either unsorted or a sorted T cell fraction (not recorded which). These receptors all come from a male donor with ankylosing spondylitis.

CDR3 in DNA: TGCAGTGCTCACCGGAGACTAGCCGATATTCAGTACTTC. This gives the protein CSAHRRLADIQYF. The J gene is TRBJ2-4, the V gene TRBV20-1; 7 bases are a match to TRBD2. The CDR3 is made up of 13 amino acids. Germline V gene sequence: CDR1 DFQATT, CDR2 SNEGSKA (reference sequence). V lost 5 bases, J lost 10 bases, and 11 bases stayed unmatched.

This chain connects TRBV7-2 to TRBJ2-7, with TRBD2 matching 7 bases. The V gene's germline CDR1 is SGHTA and CDR2 FQGNSA. This CDR3 is built from 15 residues. V lost 4 bases to trimming and J lost 5 bases; unmatched junction nucleotides: 11. The CDR3 nucleotides are TGTGCCAGCAGCTCAGGACTAGGGATTATCAACGAGCAGTACTTC. Translated, it gives CASSSGLGIINEQYF.

This clonotype showed up just a few times. The rearrangement joins TRBV5-1 to TRBJ2-1, with D possibly TRBD1 on 5 matching bases. The CDR3 loop spans 13 amino acids. Trimming took off 4 bases at V and 9 bases at J, with 14 bases between the two ends. Germline loops: CDR1 SGHRS, CDR2 YFSETQ. This chain's CDR3 is CASSTPGKGEQFF. In DNA, the CDR3 is TGCGCCAGCAGCACCCCAGGGAAGGGTGAGCAGTTCTTC.

This clonotype was seen a handful of times. This chain connects TRBV7-2 to TRBJ1-1; D gene unclear. Trimming took off 2 bases at V and 0 bases at J, with 13 bases between the two ends. CDR3 length equals 16 residues. Germline loops: CDR1 SGHTA, CDR2 FQGNSA. The CDR3: CASSLTEGSVNTEAFF. CDR3 DNA sequence: TGTGCCAGCAGCTTAACCGAGGGATCAGTGAACACTGAAGCTTTCTTT.

The sample holds many counts of this clonotype. This rearrangement joins TRBV5-1 to TRBJ1-5, with unresolved D. Germline CDR1 and CDR2: SGHRS and YFSETQ. V was trimmed by 0 bases and J by 6 bases, leaving 7 bases between them. The CDR3 is 13 residues long. This chain's CDR3 is CASSLGFGQPQHF. CDR3 sequence (DNA): TGCGCCAGCAGCTTGGGGTTTGGTCAGCCCCAGCATTTT.

The V and J genes are TRBV20-1 and TRBJ2-3; D might be TRBD1 (6 bases). Germline CDR1 is DFQATT and CDR2 is SNEGSKA (reference sequence). The CDR3 extends over 10 amino acids. V lost 5 bases to trimming and J lost 6 bases, with 6 bases between them. CDR3 sequence: CSAGQDTQYF. Here the CDR3 DNA reads TGCAGTGCTGGACAGGATACGCAGTATTTT.

This clonotype was seen a handful of times. The V gene is TRBV10-3, the J gene TRBJ2-3, with 7 bases that match TRBD1. Germline CDR1 and CDR2: ENHRY and SYGVKD. The CDR3 spans 16 residues. J gave up 5 bases and V 3 bases, and 11 bases lay outside the gene matches. CDR3 protein: CAISDSARGKVDTQYF. CDR3 in DNA: TGTGCCATCAGTGACTCTGCCAGGGGGAAAGTAGATACGCAGTATTTT.